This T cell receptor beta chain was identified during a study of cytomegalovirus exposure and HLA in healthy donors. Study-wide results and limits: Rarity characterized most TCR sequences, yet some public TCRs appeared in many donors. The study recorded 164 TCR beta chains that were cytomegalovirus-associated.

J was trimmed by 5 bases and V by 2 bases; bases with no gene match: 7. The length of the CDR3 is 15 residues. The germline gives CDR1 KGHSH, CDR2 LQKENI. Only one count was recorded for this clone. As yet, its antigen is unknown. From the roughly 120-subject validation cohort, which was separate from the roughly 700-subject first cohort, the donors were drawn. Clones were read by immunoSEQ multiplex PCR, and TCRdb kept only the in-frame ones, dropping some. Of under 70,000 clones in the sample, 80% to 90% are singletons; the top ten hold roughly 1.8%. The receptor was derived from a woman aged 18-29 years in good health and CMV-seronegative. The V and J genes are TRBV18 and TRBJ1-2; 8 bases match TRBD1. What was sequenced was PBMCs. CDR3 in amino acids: CASSPLDRARYGYTF. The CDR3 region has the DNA TGTGCCAGCTCACCATTGGACAGGGCGCGTTATGGCTACACCTTC. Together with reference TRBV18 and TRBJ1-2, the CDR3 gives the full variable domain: NAGVMQNPRHLVRRRGQEARLRCSPMKGHSHVYWYRQLPEEGLKFMVYLQKENIIDESGMPKERFSAEFPKEGPSILRIQQVVRGDSAAYFCASSPLDRARYGYTFGSGTRLTVV.